This T cell receptor beta chain derives from a study of shared clonotypes between healthy human individuals. Study results and limitations: Several donors showed sharing of approximately 5% of naive CD4 clonotypes. All-four-donor shared clonotypes had higher generation probabilities than non-shared clonotypes did.

Concerning this clone: Its target is not known.

Each subset's genomic DNA was shared equally among a number of immunoSEQ plates. Sorted-subset replicate PCR reactions contained approximately 190 ng DNA, corresponding to approximately 30,000 T cell genomes. This table comes from immunoSEQ multiplex PCR, and its TCRdb copy is limited to in-frame clones, with some not included. The sample records millions of clones, 85% to 95% being singletons. The clonotype comes from a man aged 18 to 30 in good health. Some clones in this sample may be carry-over from other donors' samples. Specimen: naive CD4+ T cells from PBMCs. The subset denotes: CD45RA+ positively selected.

CDR3 residues: CSVDTTDYPYEQYF. The CDR3 DNA is TGCAGCGTTGATACCACAGATTATCCCTACGAGCAGTACTTC. The chain joins TRBV29-1 to TRBJ2-7; D uncertain. V lost 3 bases and J 2 bases, leaving 14 bases between the germline ends. The CDR3 extends over 14 amino acids. Germline V gene data show CDR1 as SQVTM and CDR2 as ANQGSEA.